This T cell receptor (beta chain) was recovered during a study of T cell repertoires in cytomegalovirus infection. Comments on this clonotype: No antigen is known for it. This may come from a read error, since a much larger clone is one base off.

TCRdb itself ran the reads through MiXCR, one entry per CDR3 protein. The table includes about 830,000 distinct CDR3 sequences, about 31% detected once. Trimming left V 6 bases short and J 0 bases short, with 9 bases between. This CDR3 is 14 amino acids long. Germline loops: CDR1 ENHRY, CDR2 SYGVKD. The source is a human donor in good health (CMV status not recorded). Some clones in this sample may be carry-over from other donors' samples. The chain is built from TRBV10-3 and TRBJ1-5, with no clear D. The material was cultured CD8+ T cells from PBMCs, obtained from culture after CMV antigen stimulation. Written as DNA, the CDR3 is TGTGCCATCAGCCGCGGGGATAGCAATCAGCCCCAGCATTTT. This encodes CAISRGDSNQPQHF.